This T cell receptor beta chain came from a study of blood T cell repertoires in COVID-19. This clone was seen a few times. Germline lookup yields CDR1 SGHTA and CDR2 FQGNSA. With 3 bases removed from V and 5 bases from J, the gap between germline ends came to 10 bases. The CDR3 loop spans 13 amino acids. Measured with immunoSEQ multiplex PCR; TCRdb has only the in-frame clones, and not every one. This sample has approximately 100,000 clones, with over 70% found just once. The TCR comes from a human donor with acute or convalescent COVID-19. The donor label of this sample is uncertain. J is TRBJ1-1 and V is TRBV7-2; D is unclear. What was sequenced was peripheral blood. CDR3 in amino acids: CASSFNLRTEAFF. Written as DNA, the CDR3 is TGTGCCAGCAGCTTTAATCTCCGGACTGAAGCTTTCTTT.